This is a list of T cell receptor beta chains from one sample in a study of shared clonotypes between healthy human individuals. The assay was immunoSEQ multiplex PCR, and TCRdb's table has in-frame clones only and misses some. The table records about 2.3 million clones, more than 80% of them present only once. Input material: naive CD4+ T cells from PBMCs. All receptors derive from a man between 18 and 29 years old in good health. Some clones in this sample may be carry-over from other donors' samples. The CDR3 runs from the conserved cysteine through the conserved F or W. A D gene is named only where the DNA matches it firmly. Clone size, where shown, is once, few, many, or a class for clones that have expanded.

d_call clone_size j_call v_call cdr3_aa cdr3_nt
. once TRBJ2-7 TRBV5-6 CASSPRATLAYEQYF TGTGCCAGCAGCCCCAGGGCAACCCTAGCCTACGAGCAGTACTTC
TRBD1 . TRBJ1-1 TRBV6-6 CASSYGQGRLAFF TGTGCCAGCAGTTACGGACAGGGACGGCTCGCTTTCTTT
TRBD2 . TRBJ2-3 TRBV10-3 CAISDRTSGRTDTQYF TGTGCCATCAGTGACCGGACTAGCGGGAGAACAGATACGCAGTATTTT
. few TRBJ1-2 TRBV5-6 CASSSAVGYTF TGTGCCAGCAGTTCGGCGGTCGGCTACACCTTC
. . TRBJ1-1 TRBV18 CASSPPVGSPTTEAFF TGTGCCAGCTCACCACCGGTTGGTAGCCCTACTACTGAAGCTTTCTTT
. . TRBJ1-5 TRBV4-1 CASSQEVIVRNRAQHF TGCGCCAGCAGCCAAGAGGTAATCGTTCGCAATCGTGCCCAGCATTTT
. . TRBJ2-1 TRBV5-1 CASSLPYQHEQFF TGCGCCAGCAGCTTGCCCTATCAGCATGAGCAGTTCTTC
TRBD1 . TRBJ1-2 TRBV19 CASSYRMDRNYGYTF TGTGCCAGTAGTTATCGTATGGACAGGAACTATGGCTACACCTTC
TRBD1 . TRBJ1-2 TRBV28 CASRGIGTGDYGYTF TGTGCCAGCAGGGGGATCGGAACAGGGGATTATGGCTACACCTTC
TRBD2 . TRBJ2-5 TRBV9 CASSPVPGLQETQYF TGTGCCAGCAGCCCGGTCCCGGGACTACAAGAGACCCAGTACTTC
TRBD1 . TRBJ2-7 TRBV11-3 CASSLAPGGVYEQYF TGTGCCAGCAGCTTAGCCCCAGGGGGAGTGTACGAGCAGTACTTC
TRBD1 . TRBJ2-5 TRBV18 CASSPPTTGFEETQYF TGTGCCAGCTCACCACCGACGACAGGGTTTGAAGAGACCCAGTACTTC
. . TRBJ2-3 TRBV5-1 CASSQKTAGTDTQYF TGCGCCAGCAGCCAAAAAACCGCAGGCACAGATACGCAGTATTTT
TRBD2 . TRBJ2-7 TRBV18 CASSPSSTSGSFYEQYF TGTGCCAGCTCACCATCCTCGACTAGCGGGAGCTTCTACGAGCAGTACTTC
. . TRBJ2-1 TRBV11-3 CASSLGPQYNEQFF TGTGCCAGCAGCTTGGGACCGCAATACAATGAGCAGTTCTTC
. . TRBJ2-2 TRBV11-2 CASSPTAGYSARNTGELFF TGTGCCAGCAGCCCAACGGCTGGCTACAGCGCTAGAAACACCGGGGAGCTGTTTTTT
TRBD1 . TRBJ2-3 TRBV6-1 CASSKDRVTDTQYF TGTGCCAGCAGTAAGGACAGGGTCACAGATACGCAGTATTTT
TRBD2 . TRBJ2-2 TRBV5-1 CASSLAVMSSGNTGELFF TGCGCCAGCAGCTTGGCCGTTATGTCTAGCGGGAACACCGGGGAGCTGTTTTTT
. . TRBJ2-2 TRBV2 CASRAVGELFF TGTGCCAGCAGAGCAGTCGGGGAGCTGTTTTTT
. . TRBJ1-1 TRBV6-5 CASSYSPQRTEAFF TGTGCCAGCAGTTACTCCCCGCAGAGAACTGAAGCTTTCTTT
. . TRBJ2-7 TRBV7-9 CASSFLGAGSYEQYF TGTGCCAGCAGCTTTCTTGGGGCAGGCTCCTACGAGCAGTACTTC
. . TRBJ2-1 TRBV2 CASSPIALGLVGNEQFF TGTGCCAGCAGTCCGATCGCCCTGGGACTGGTAGGGAATGAGCAGTTCTTC
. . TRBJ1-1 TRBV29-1 CSVEGLRMNTEAFF TGCAGCGTTGAAGGCCTGAGAATGAACACTGAAGCTTTCTTT
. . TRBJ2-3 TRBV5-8 CASSYKLRERVDTQYF TGTGCCAGCAGCTACAAGCTGAGGGAACGGGTAGATACGCAGTATTTT
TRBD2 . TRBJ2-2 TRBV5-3 CARSDSGKVTGELFF TGTGCCAGAAGCGACAGCGGGAAGGTAACCGGGGAGCTGTTTTTT
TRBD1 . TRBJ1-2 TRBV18 CASSPRTGEGYGYTF TGTGCCAGCTCACCGCGGACAGGGGAGGGCTATGGCTACACCTTC
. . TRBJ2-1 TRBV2 CASIGLAWYNEQFF TGTGCCAGCATAGGGCTAGCGTGGTACAATGAGCAGTTCTTC
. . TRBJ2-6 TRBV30 CAWGRRLLGSGANVLTF TGTGCCTGGGGTAGGAGGCTTCTAGGATCTGGGGCCAACGTCCTGACTTTC
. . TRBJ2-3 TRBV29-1 CSVEGAGTAQYF TGCAGCGTTGAAGGAGCTGGGACGGCGCAGTATTTT
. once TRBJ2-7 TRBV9 CASSVGGSTYEQYF TGTGCCAGCAGCGTGGGGGGAAGCACCTACGAGCAGTACTTC
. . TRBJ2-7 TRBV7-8 CASSVGARQVGSYEQYF TGTGCCAGCAGCGTCGGGGCCCGACAGGTTGGCTCCTACGAGCAGTACTTC
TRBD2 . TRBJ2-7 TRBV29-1 CSVEVDRPGLATYEQYF TGCAGCGTTGAAGTCGATCGGCCGGGACTAGCGACCTACGAGCAGTACTTC
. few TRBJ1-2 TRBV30 CAWSRTALYGYTF TGTGCCTGGAGTAGGACAGCCTTATATGGCTACACCTTC
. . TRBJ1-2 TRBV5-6 CASKVGAAYGYTF TGTGCCAGCAAGGTGGGGGCGGCCTATGGCTACACCTTC
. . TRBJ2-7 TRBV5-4 CASSLPGGYEQYF TGTGCCAGCAGCTTGCCAGGGGGGTACGAGCAGTACTTC
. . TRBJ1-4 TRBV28 CASSFPGVSNEKLFF TGTGCCAGCAGTTTCCCCGGGGTGTCCAATGAAAAACTGTTTTTT
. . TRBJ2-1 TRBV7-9 CASSSGPHEQFF TGTGCCAGCAGCTCTGGACCTCATGAGCAGTTCTTC
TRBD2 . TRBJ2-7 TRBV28 CASSLDMRGTKEYF TGTGCCAGCAGTTTAGATATGCGCGGGACTAAGGAGTACTTC
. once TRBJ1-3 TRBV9 CASSAYTTPGNTIYF TGTGCCAGCAGCGCATATACAACTCCCGGAAACACCATATATTTT
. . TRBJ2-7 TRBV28 CASSPDRPYEQYF TGTGCCAGCAGTCCGGACAGACCTTACGAGCAGTACTTC
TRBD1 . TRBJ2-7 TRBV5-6 CASSLEQGALFYEQYF TGTGCCAGCAGCTTGGAACAGGGGGCTTTATTCTACGAGCAGTACTTC
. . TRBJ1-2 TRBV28 CASSSGYLDRRYGYTF TGTGCCAGCAGTTCCGGGTACCTGGATCGTCGCTATGGCTACACCTTC
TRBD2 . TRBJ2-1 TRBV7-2 CASRGTSGYNEQFF TGTGCCAGCAGGGGGACTAGCGGATACAATGAGCAGTTCTTC
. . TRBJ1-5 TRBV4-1 CASSQAPIYSNQPQHF TGCGCCAGCAGCCAAGCTCCCATTTATAGCAATCAGCCCCAGCATTTT
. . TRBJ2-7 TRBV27 CASRTYYEQYF TGTGCCAGTCGGACCTATTACGAGCAGTACTTC
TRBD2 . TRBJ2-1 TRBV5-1 CASSPGLAGNNEQFF TGCGCCAGCAGCCCGGGACTAGCGGGCAACAATGAGCAGTTCTTC
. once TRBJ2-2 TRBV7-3 CASSPIPGAGELFF TGTGCCAGCAGCCCTATACCGGGGGCCGGGGAGCTGTTTTTT
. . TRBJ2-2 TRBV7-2 CASSLGVASGELFF TGTGCCAGCAGCCTAGGGGTAGCATCCGGGGAGCTGTTTTTT
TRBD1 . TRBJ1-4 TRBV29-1 CSVRTGNEKLFF TGCAGCGTGCGGACAGGCAATGAAAAACTGTTTTTT
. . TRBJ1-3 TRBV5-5 CASSLLSSGNTIYF TGTGCCAGCAGCTTGTTAAGCTCTGGAAACACCATATATTTT
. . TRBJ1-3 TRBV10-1 CASSPTPSSGNTIYF TGCGCCAGCAGTCCGACACCCAGCTCTGGAAACACCATATATTTT